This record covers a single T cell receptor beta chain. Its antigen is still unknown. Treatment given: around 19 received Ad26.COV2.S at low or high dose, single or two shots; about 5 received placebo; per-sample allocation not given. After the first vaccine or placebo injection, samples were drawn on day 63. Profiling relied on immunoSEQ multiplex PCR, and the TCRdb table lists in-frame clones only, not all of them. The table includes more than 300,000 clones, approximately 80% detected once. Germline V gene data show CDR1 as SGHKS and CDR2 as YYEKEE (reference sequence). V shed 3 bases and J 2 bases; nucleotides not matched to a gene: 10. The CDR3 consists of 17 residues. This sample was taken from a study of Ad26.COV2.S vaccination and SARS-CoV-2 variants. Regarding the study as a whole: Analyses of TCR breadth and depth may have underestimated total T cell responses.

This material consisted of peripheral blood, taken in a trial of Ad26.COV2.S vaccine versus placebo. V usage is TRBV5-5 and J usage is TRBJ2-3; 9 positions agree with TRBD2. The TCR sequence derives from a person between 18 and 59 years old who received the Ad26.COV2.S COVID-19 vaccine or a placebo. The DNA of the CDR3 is TGTGCCAGCAGCTCTCAAGTGACTAGCGGATTCACAGATACGCAGTATTTT. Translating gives CASSSQVTSGFTDTQYF. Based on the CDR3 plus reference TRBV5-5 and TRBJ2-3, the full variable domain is DAGVTQSPTHLIKTRGQQVTLRCSPISGHKSVSWYQQVLGQGPQFIFQYYEKEERGRGNFPDRFSARQFPNYSSELNVNALLLGDSALYLCASSSQVTSGFTDTQYFGPGTRLTVL.